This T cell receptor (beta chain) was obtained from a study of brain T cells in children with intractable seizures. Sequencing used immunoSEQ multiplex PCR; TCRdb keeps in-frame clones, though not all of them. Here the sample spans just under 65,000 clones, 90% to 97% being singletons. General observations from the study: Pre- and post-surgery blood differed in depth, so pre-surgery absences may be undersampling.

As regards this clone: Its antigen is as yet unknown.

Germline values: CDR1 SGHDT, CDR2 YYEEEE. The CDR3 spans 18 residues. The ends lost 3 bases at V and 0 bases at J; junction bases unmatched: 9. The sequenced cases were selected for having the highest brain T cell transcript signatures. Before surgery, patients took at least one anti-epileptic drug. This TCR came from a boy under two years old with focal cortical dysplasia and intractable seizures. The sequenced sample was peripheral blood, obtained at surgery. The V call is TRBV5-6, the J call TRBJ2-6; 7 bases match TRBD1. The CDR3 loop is CASSWPGTDYSGANVLTF. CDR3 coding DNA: TGTGCCAGCAGCTGGCCCGGGACAGACTACTCTGGGGCCAACGTCCTGACTTTC.